The rows below give T cell receptor beta chains drawn from one sample of a study of cytomegalovirus exposure and HLA in healthy donors. The repertoire was sequenced with immunoSEQ multiplex PCR; TCRdb's copy has only in-frame clones and lacks some. The sample yields approximately 160,000 clones, roughly 80% seen once. The sample consisted of PBMCs. Receptors originate from a man between 18 and 35 years old in good health and CMV-seronegative. CDR3s include the opening cysteine and the closing phenylalanine or tryptophan. The D gene is left open where the match is weak. The size field is filled for only some rows; it gives once, few, many or a size class.

d_call	v_call	j_call	clone_size	cdr3_nt	cdr3_aa
TRBD2	TRBV2	TRBJ2-1	few	TGTGCCAGCAGTGGACTAGCGGACAATGAGCAGTTCTTC	CASSGLADNEQFF
-	TRBV18	TRBJ1-1	-	TGTGCCAGCTCACCGGGACACCAGAACACTGAAGCTTTCTTT	CASSPGHQNTEAFF
TRBD1	TRBV23-1	TRBJ2-7	once	TGCGCCAGCAGTCAGAGGGGGCTGGCCCCTCCGCTGGGGGAGCAGTACTTC	CASSQRGLAPPLGEQYF
-	TRBV11-3	TRBJ2-4	-	TGTGCCAGCAGCTTCCCTAGGTTACTAGCCAAAAACATTCAGTACTTC	CASSFPRLLAKNIQYF
TRBD2	TRBV6-5	TRBJ2-2	-	TGTGCCAGCAGGCTGACTAGCGGGTACACCGGGGAGCTGTTTTTT	CASRLTSGYTGELFF
-	TRBV27	TRBJ1-2	-	TGTGCCAGCCGGGGGGGGCCCTACTATGGCTACACCTTC	CASRGGPYYGYTF
TRBD2	TRBV7-2	TRBJ2-5	-	TGTGCCAGCAGCCGGTCACTAGCGGGAGCAATGGAGACCCAGTACTTC	CASSRSLAGAMETQYF
TRBD2	TRBV10-1	TRBJ2-7	-	TGCGCCAGCAGTGGGACTAGCGGGAGCGGGTACGAGCAGTACTTC	CASSGTSGSGYEQYF
TRBD1	TRBV7-9	TRBJ2-7	-	TGTGCCAGCAGCTTCGCAGGGGGCGGCGAGCAGTACTTC	CASSFAGGGEQYF
-	TRBV29-1	TRBJ2-7	-	TGCAGCGTTGCCCTTTCCTACGAGCAGTACTTC	CSVALSYEQYF
-	TRBV7-2	TRBJ2-7	-	TGTGCCAGCAGCTTGGTAGGAGGGAAGAATAGCTACGAGCAGTACTTC	CASSLVGGKNSYEQYF
-	TRBV5-1	TRBJ2-5	-	TGCGCCAGCAGCCCGATGCGAGCCGGCCAAGAGACCCAGTACTTC	CASSPMRAGQETQYF
TRBD2	TRBV5-6	TRBJ2-7	once	TGTGCCAGCAGCGGACTAGCGGCCCAGCAGTACTTC	CASSGLAAQQYF
-	TRBV5-4	TRBJ2-7	-	TGTGCCAGCAGCTTGGGACAAAGCGAGCAGTACTTC	CASSLGQSEQYF
-	TRBV19	TRBJ2-1	-	TGTGCCTGGAACGGGGACTGTCCCTACAATGAGCAGTTCTTC	CAWNGDCPYNEQFF
TRBD1	TRBV9	TRBJ2-2	-	TGTGCCAGCAGCGTAGCGGGCAGGGGGCCCGCCGGGGAGCTGTTTTTT	CASSVAGRGPAGELFF
-	TRBV25-1	TRBJ1-4	-	TGTGCCAGCAGTGAAAATAGCCCCTCCCATGAAAAACTGTTTTTT	CASSENSPSHEKLFF
-	TRBV7-9	TRBJ1-5	few	TGTGCCAGCAGCTCGGGACAAGACGGTCAGCCCCAGCATTTT	CASSSGQDGQPQHF
TRBD1	TRBV9	TRBJ2-7	-	TGTGCCAGCGGGCTTGGGACAGGGGCGTCCTACGAGCAGTACTTC	CASGLGTGASYEQYF
-	TRBV4-1	TRBJ1-5	-	TGCGCCAGCAGCCAAGATCCAGGGTTCGGACAGCCCCAGCATTTT	CASSQDPGFGQPQHF
TRBD2	TRBV2	TRBJ2-5	-	TGTGCCAGCAGTGAAGCATTTCCGAGACTAGCCTACGAGACCCAGTACTTC	CASSEAFPRLAYETQYF
TRBD1	TRBV27	TRBJ2-5	-	TGTGCCAGCAATCCGGACGGGACAGGCGAGACCCAGTACTTC	CASNPDGTGETQYF
TRBD1	TRBV5-8	TRBJ1-5	-	TGTGCCAGCAGCACGGACAGGGGGCAACCCCAGCATTTT	CASSTDRGQPQHF
-	TRBV21-1	TRBJ2-1	-	TGTGCCAGCAGCTCCCAACTAGGCGGGCAGTTCTTC	CASSSQLGGQFF
-	TRBV30	TRBJ2-2	-	TGTGCCTGGAGAGTCCGAGCTTCCACCGGGGAGCTGTTTTTT	CAWRVRASTGELFF
TRBD2	TRBV9	TRBJ2-7	few	TGTGCCAGCAGCGTAGCTAGCGGGATTAAGAACGAGCAGTACTTC	CASSVASGIKNEQYF
-	TRBV11-2	TRBJ1-1	-	TGTGCCAGCATGGGCCCTCTGAACACTGAAGCTTTCTTT	CASMGPLNTEAFF
-	TRBV5-1	TRBJ2-2	few	TGCGCCAGCAGCTTGGACACCACGAACACCGGGGAGCTGTTTTTT	CASSLDTTNTGELFF
-	TRBV29-1	TRBJ2-1	-	TGCAGCGTTGAAGTTGGGACATCTTACAATGAGCAGTTCTTC	CSVEVGTSYNEQFF
TRBD1	TRBV11-2	TRBJ1-1	-	TGTGCCAGCAGCTCCGGACAGGAAAACACTGAAGCTTTCTTT	CASSSGQENTEAFF
TRBD1	TRBV2	TRBJ2-7	-	TGTGCCAGCAGTCTGGACAGGGGCACCTACGAGCAGTACTTC	CASSLDRGTYEQYF
TRBD1	TRBV6-6	TRBJ2-5	-	TGTGCCAGCAGTGGGGGACAGGGGGCGCGGGAGACCCAGTACTTC	CASSGGQGARETQYF
TRBD1	TRBV7-9	TRBJ1-3	-	TGTGCCACCGGACAGGTCACTGGAAACACCATATATTTT	CATGQVTGNTIYF
-	TRBV19	TRBJ2-1	-	TGTGCCAGTAGTATAGATCTGGACACCCACAATGAGCAGTTCTTC	CASSIDLDTHNEQFF
-	TRBV19	TRBJ2-1	-	TGTGCCAGTAGTATAGATCGGTTCAATGAGCAGTTCTTC	CASSIDRFNEQFF
-	TRBV6-6	TRBJ2-7	-	TGTGCCAGCAGCAAAGGAGGGAGGAGCTCCTACGAGCAGTACTTC	CASSKGGRSSYEQYF
-	TRBV27	TRBJ1-4	-	TGTGCCAGCAGTTTAAAGGGGGGGTGGGAAAAACTGTTTTTT	CASSLKGGWEKLFF
-	TRBV28	TRBJ2-7	-	TGTGCCAGCAGTTCCGGTCGACACCGACGCCACGAGCAGTACTTC	CASSSGRHRRHEQYF
TRBD2	TRBV6-1	TRBJ2-1	-	TGTGCCAGCAGGGGGACTAGCGGGAACTACAATGAGCAGTTCTTC	CASRGTSGNYNEQFF
-	TRBV4-3	TRBJ2-7	few	TGCGCCAGCAGCCAAGTTACGGGGATCGGGGGACGACGGTCCTACGAGCAGTACTTC	CASSQVTGIGGRRSYEQYF
TRBD2	TRBV7-2	TRBJ2-7	once	TGTGCCAGCAGCTTAATCGCGACTAGCGGTCCCGCCTACGAGCAGTACTTC	CASSLIATSGPAYEQYF
-	TRBV7-9	TRBJ1-2	-	TGTGCCAGCAGCTTCCTGGCGAACGGGGGCTATGGCTACACCTTC	CASSFLANGGYGYTF
-	TRBV19	TRBJ1-5	-	TGTGCCAGTAGTATAGATCTATATCAGCCCCAGCATTTT	CASSIDLYQPQHF
-	TRBV6-4	TRBJ1-1	-	TGTGCCAGCAGTCGGGTCCTGAACACTGAAGCTTTCTTT	CASSRVLNTEAFF
TRBD2	TRBV9	TRBJ2-1	-	TGTGCCAGCAGCGCGGGACTAGCGGCCCCCGGGAATGAGCAGTTCTTC	CASSAGLAAPGNEQFF